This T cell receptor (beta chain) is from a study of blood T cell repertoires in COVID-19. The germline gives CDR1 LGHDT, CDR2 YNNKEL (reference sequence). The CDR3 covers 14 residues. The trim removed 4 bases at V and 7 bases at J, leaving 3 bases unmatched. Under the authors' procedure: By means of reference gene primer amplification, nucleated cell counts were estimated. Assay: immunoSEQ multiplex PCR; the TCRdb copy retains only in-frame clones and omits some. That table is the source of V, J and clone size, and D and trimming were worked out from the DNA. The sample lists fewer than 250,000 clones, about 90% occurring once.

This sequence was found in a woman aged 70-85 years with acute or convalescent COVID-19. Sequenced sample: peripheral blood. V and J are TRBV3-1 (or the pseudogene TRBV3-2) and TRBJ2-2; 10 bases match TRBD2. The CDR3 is CASSLAGGGGELFF. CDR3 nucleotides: TGTGCCAGCAGCCTAGCGGGGGGCGGCGGGGAGCTGTTTTTT.